Listed here are 11 T cell receptor beta chains from one sample, sequenced in a study of cytomegalovirus exposure and HLA in healthy donors. The PCR ran on 60 Vbeta and 13 Jbeta primers. The protocol was immunoSEQ multiplex PCR, while the TCRdb copy is restricted to in-frame clones and leaves out a portion. Listed are tens of thousands of clones; 9.5% to 15% falls within the top ten. Sequencing was performed on PBMCs. These receptors were collected from a woman in her 30s in good health and CMV-seropositive.

The chain employs TRBV9 and TRBJ2-5; no reliable D call. Looked up from germline, CDR1 is SGDLS and CDR2 is YYNGEE. The CDR3 spans 14 residues. V lost 1 base, J lost 5 bases, and 12 bases lay in between. CDR3 nucleotide sequence: TGTGCCAGCAGCGTAAACATGGCCGGGGAGACCCAGTACTTC. This translates into CASSVNMAGETQYF.

The CDR3 is CSVGTALATEAFF. The CDR3 nucleotides read TGCAGCGTTGGGACAGCTCTTGCCACTGAAGCTTTCTTT. The chain recombines TRBV29-1 with TRBJ1-1; maybe TRBD1 (6 bases). V was clipped by 4 bases and J by 4 bases, with 13 bases between them. This CDR3 spans 13 amino acids. Germline V gene sequence: CDR1 SQVTM, CDR2 ANQGSEA.

This chain uses TRBV7-9 with TRBJ1-5; D remains ambiguous. Looked up from germline, CDR1 is SEHNR and CDR2 is FQNEAQ (reference sequence). This CDR3 is 13 amino acids long. V lost 5 bases, J lost 2 bases, and 7 bases lay in between. CDR3 in amino acids: CASSNSGNQPQHF. DNA of the CDR3: TGTGCCAGCAGCAATAGTGGCAATCAGCCCCAGCATTTT.

The CDR3 is CSVERGGHLNTEAFF. In DNA, the CDR3 is TGCAGCGTTGAAAGAGGTGGACACTTGAACACTGAAGCTTTCTTT. This chain joins TRBV29-1 and TRBJ1-1, with TRBD1 as a possible D gene (5 bases). The germline V gene encodes CDR1 SQVTM and CDR2 ANQGSEA. Trimming took off 2 bases at V and 0 bases at J, with 13 bases between the two ends. CDR3 length equals 15 residues. Full variable domain (outside the CDR3, taken from reference TRBV29-1 and TRBJ1-1): SAVISQKPSRDICQRGTSLTIQCQVDSQVTMMFWYRQQPGQSLTLIATANQGSEATYESGFVIDKFPISRPNLTFSTLTVSNMSPEDSSIYLCSVERGGHLNTEAFFGQGTRLTVV.

The chain is built from TRBV27 and TRBJ2-5, with 7 bases aligning to TRBD1. This CDR3 spans 14 amino acids. The V segment lost 5 bases and the J segment 7 bases; nucleotides outside the gene matches: 10. Germline lookup yields CDR1 MNHEY and CDR2 SMNVEV (reference sequence). The CDR3 reads CASSPGDRLATQYF. CDR3 nucleotides: TGTGCCAGCAGTCCCGGGGACAGATTGGCGACCCAGTACTTC.

This chain connects TRBV5-1 to TRBJ2-3; a weak D match, TRBD1 (5 bases). The CDR3 runs 15 residues. Between the trimmed V and J ends, which lost 1 base and 0 bases, there was a span of 9 bases. In germline, CDR1 is SGHRS, CDR2 YFSETQ. The DNA of the CDR3 is TGCGCCAGCAGCTTGCAGGGTTTTAGCACAGATACGCAGTATTTT. Translating it yields CASSLQGFSTDTQYF. The entire variable domain, with the rest obtained from reference TRBV5-1 and TRBJ2-3, is as follows: KAGVTQTPRYLIKTRGQQVTLSCSPISGHRSVSWYQQTPGQGLQFLFEYFSETQRNKGNFPGRFSGRQFSNSRSEMNVSTLELGDSALYLCASSLQGFSTDTQYFGPGTRLTVL.

The chain joins TRBV30 to TRBJ2-2; weak D call: TRBD2 (6 bases). This CDR3 region has 14 residues. V gave up 5 bases and J gave up 1 base, with 11 bases separating them. CDR1 GTSNPN and CDR2 SVGIG come from the germline V gene (reference sequence). CDR3 in amino acids: CAWSRDGNTGELFF. The DNA for the CDR3 is TGTGCCTGGTCGCGGGACGGGAACACCGGGGAGCTGTTTTTT.

The CDR3 region is CAWRARGSSYTF. CDR3 nucleotide sequence: TGTGCCTGGAGGGCCCGAGGGTCAAGCTACACCTTC. V gene TRBV30 combines with J gene TRBJ1-2; D not resolved. This CDR3 spans 12 amino acids. In germline, CDR1 is GTSNPN, CDR2 SVGIG (reference sequence). The ends were cut back, 3 bases at V and 9 bases at J, with 14 bases in the middle.

The V call is TRBV18, the J call TRBJ2-1; possible D gene TRBD2, 5 bases. The CDR3 is 14 amino acids. Per the germline V gene, CDR1 is KGHSH and CDR2 is LQKENI. Trimming took 6 bases from V and 4 from J, leaving 13 bases between them. CDR3 sequence: CASSSGLSYNEQFF. CDR3 sequence (DNA): TGTGCCAGCTCCTCCGGACTCTCGTACAATGAGCAGTTCTTC.

V gene TRBV18 combines with J gene TRBJ2-7; 11 nucleotides agree with TRBD1. The CDR3 is 17 residues long. V shed 3 bases and J 2 bases; nucleotides not matched to a gene: 9. From germline, CDR1 is KGHSH and CDR2 LQKENI. The CDR3 protein is CASSPSPPGQGAYEQYF. The CDR3 DNA sequence: TGTGCCAGCTCACCTTCTCCTCCGGGACAGGGGGCCTACGAGCAGTACTTC. Full variable domain (missing parts from reference TRBV18 and TRBJ2-7): NAGVMQNPRHLVRRRGQEARLRCSPMKGHSHVYWYRQLPEEGLKFMVYLQKENIIDESGMPKERFSAEFPKEGPSILRIQQVVRGDSAAYFCASSPSPPGQGAYEQYFGPGTRLTVT.

The chain couples TRBV5-1 to TRBJ1-1; TRBD1 might be the D (6 bases). V was shortened by 4 bases and J by 3 bases, with 13 bases between the two germline ends. The germline gives CDR1 SGHRS, CDR2 YFSETQ. CDR3 length: 14 residues. CDR3 bases: TGCGCCAGCAGCCAACAGGGCTGGGACACTGAAGCTTTCTTT. Its translation is CASSQQGWDTEAFF.